This TCR beta chain appears in the sequencing data of a study of PD-L1 blockade in urothelial cancer. Study background: Anywhere from 0 to 3 prior chemotherapy regimens had been received by patients. Counts from blood samples showed a median of about 140,000 T cells.

Regarding time point: pretreatment peripheral blood. Germline values: CDR1 SGHVS, CDR2 FNYEAQ. V lost 1 base to trimming and J lost 2 bases; unmatched junction nucleotides: 4. This CDR3 spans 17 amino acids. TCRdb keeps only in-frame clones here, not all; method: immunoSEQ multiplex PCR. This repertoire shows fewer than 50,000 clones, 84% found once; its top ten account for around 3.2%. The material sequenced was PBMCs, taken around atezolizumab (anti-PD-L1) treatment. The rearrangement links TRBV7-6 to TRBJ1-3; 11 bases align to TRBD1. This sequence was found in a man between 65 and 79 years old with urothelial cancer. Here the CDR3 reads CASSLESGQGAGNTIYF. CDR3 nucleotide sequence: TGTGCCAGCAGCTTAGAGTCGGGACAGGGGGCTGGAAACACCATATATTTT.